These T cell receptor beta chains were read from a single sample in a study of cytomegalovirus exposure and HLA in healthy donors. Sequenced by immunoSEQ multiplex PCR; TCRdb stores in-frame clones only, minus some. There are around 28,000 clones in the sample; around nine tenths occur only once, and approximately 2.8% lies in the top ten. The sequenced sample consisted of PBMCs. The receptors here all came from a boy aged 5-17 years in good health and CMV-seronegative. Each CDR3 is given with its conserved first and last residue. Fields, in order: clone size, V gene, CDR3 protein. For some rows the clone size is stated as once, few or many, or as a class when expanded; others skip it.

few | TRBV2 | CASSVGVGYTF
few | TRBV6-5 | CASRKPGQTNTIYF
NA | TRBV28 | CASSSSSGGANEQFF
NA | TRBV28 | CASSLFPASGGPVDYEQYF
NA | TRBV4-1 | CASSQGGGSGANVLTF
NA | TRBV7-8 | CASILRRVRGNQETQYF
NA | TRBV19 | CASSTSGTALDEAFF
NA | TRBV2 | CAIPVQGLGSEAFF
NA | TRBV5-4 | CASSLVAGEGYEQYF
NA | TRBV9 | CASSGQGAVNEQFF
few | TRBV18 | CASLEGQGSYEQYF
NA | TRBV13 | CASSSGRSPLHF
few | TRBV2 | CASSDDRNYGYTF
NA | TRBV7-9 | CASSLGLGSYGYTF
NA | TRBV6-1 | CASSDRQGSTGELFF
NA | TRBV9 | CASSVGGANTDTQYF
NA | TRBV5-4 | CASSLATEETQYF
NA | TRBV7-9 | CASSLRGGNNSPLHF
NA | TRBV7-3 | CASSFSFRETQYF
NA | TRBV4-3 | CASSQDWGRALNTIYF
NA | TRBV28 | CASSLPGGGTDTQYF
NA | TRBV6-6 | CASSQTGHTGELFF
NA | TRBV4-1 | CASAGTGVYNEQFF
NA | TRBV5-1 | CASTGHQNTEAFF
NA | TRBV5-6 | CASSRRDIGSPLHF
NA | TRBV5-1 | CASSGGTWDSPLHF
NA | TRBV18 | CASSPPLGGTGSVSGANVLTF
NA | TRBV11-2 | CASSFSGGDIQYF
NA | TRBV11-2 | CASSDVTGEGSETQYF
NA | TRBV4-3 | CASSQETGGYGYTF
NA | TRBV5-4 | CASTRDRDKNIQYF